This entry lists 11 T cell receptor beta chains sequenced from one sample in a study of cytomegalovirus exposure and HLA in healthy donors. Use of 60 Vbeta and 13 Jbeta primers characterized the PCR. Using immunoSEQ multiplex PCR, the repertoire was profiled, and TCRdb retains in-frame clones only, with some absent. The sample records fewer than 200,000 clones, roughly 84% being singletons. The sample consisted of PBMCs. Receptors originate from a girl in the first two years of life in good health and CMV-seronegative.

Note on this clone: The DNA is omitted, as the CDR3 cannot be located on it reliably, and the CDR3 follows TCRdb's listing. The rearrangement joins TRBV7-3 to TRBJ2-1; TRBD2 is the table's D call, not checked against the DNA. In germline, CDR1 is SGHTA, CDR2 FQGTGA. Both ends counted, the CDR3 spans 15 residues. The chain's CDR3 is CASSLTGDFGNEQFF.

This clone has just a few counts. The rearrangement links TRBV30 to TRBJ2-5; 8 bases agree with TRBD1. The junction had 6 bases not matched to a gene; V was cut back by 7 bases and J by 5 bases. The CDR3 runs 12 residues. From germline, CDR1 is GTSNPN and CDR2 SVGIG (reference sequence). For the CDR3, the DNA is TGTGCCTTCCAGGGGGCGGTGGAGACCCAGTACTTC. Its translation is CAFQGAVETQYF. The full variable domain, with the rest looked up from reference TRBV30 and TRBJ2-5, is SQTIHQWPATLVQPVGSPLSLECTVEGTSNPNLYWYRQAAGRGLQLLFYSVGIGQISSEVPQNLSASRPQDRQFILSSKKLLLSDSGFYLCAFQGAVETQYFGPGTRLLVL.

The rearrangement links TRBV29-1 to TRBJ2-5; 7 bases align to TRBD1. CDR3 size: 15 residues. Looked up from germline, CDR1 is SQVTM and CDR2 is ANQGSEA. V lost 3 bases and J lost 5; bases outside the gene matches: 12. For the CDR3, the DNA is TGCAGCGTTGAGGCACCTGGAAGGGGGCCGGAGACCCAGTACTTC. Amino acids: CSVEAPGRGPETQYF.

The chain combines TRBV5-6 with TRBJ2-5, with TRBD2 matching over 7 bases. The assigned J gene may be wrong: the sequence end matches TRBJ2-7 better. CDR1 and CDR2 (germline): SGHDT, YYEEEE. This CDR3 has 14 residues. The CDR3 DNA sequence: TGTGCCAGCAGTCCCCTAGCGGACCCCTACGAGCAGTACTTC. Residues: CASSPLADPYEQYF.

CDR3 nucleotide sequence: TGTGCCAGCAGTTTGCGGCAGCCTTCCGAAGCTTTCTTT. Residues: CASSLRQPSEAFF. The chain is built from TRBV27 and TRBJ1-1; D uncertain. The V gene's germline CDR1 is MNHEY and CDR2 SMNVEV (reference sequence). The ends were cut back, 3 bases at V and 8 bases at J, with 13 bases in the middle. This CDR3 contains 13 residues.

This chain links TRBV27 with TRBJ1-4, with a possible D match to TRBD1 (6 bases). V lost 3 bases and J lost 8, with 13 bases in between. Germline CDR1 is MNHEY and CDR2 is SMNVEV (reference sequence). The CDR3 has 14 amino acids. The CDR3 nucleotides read TGTGCCAGCAGTTTGACAGGCCGGCTGGAAAAACTGTTTTTT. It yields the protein CASSLTGRLEKLFF.

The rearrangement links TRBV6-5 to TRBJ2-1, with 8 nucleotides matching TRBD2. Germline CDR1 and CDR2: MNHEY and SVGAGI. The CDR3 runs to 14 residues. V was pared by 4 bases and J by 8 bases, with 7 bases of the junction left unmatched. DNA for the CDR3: TGTGCCAGCAGTTCCGGGAGGGCCTCCGATGAGCAGTTCTTC. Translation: CASSSGRASDEQFF.

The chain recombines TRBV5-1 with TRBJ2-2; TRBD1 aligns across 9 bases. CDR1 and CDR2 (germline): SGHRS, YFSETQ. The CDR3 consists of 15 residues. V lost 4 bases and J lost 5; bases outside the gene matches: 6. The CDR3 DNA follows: TGCGCCAGCAGCCTCGGGACAGGGAGAACCGGGGAGCTGTTTTTT. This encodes CASSLGTGRTGELFF.

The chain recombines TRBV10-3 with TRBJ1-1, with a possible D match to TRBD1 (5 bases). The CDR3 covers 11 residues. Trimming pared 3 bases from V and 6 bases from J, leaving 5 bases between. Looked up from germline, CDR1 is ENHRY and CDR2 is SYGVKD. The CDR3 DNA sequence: TGTGCCATCAGTGACAGGGCTGAAGCTTTCTTT. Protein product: CAISDRAEAFF.

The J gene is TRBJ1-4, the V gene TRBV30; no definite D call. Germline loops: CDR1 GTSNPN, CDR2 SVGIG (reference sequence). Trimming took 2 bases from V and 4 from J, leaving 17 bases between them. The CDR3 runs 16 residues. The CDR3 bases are TGTGCCTGGAGTTCCCGGGAGTCCCCCCGTAATGAAAAACTGTTTTTT. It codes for CAWSSRESPRNEKLFF.

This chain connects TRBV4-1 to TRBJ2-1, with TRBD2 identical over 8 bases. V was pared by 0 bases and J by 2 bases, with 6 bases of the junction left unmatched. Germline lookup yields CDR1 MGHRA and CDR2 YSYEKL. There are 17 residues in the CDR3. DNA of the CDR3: TGCGCCAGCAGCCAAGAGGTAACTAGCGGCACCTACAATGAGCAGTTCTTC. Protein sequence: CASSQEVTSGTYNEQFF.